This section outlines one T cell receptor (beta chain) sequence together with its context. Its recognized antigen is unknown. No qualities accompany the bases; no much larger clone lies one base away. The data derive from a study of control samples from healthy donors and cancer patients (dated by TCRdb to the early 2020s). Library generation was performed with the immunoSEQ multiplex PCR assay. TCRdb took over this immuneACCESS table, retaining in-frame rearrangements with V and J assigned. Such tables are incomplete; in checked studies, under half of the missing clones stem from an unresolved V gene, and the remainder is unexplained. The sample data list 75,000 to 80,000 clones, and 75% to 90% of these were observed just once. The top ten clonotypes cover about 9.9% of the sample. The TCR sequence derives from a woman between 45 and 65 years old with colorectal cancer. Source material: PBMCs.

The CDR3 in this case is CASSEDTSPGELFF. The DNA reads TGTGCCAGCAGTGAAGACACCAGCCCCGGGGAGCTGTTTTTT. The sequence links TRBV6-1 to TRBJ2-2; the D gene lacks a confident call. Via the germline V gene, CDR1 is MNHNS and CDR2 SASEGT. V and J are truncated by 1 base and 6 bases respectively, leaving an intervening sequence of 9 bases. The cysteine opens and the phenylalanine closes a CDR3 of 14 amino acids. Just CDR3 DNA is preserved here, 42 bases in frame from base 1.